This TCR beta chain stems from a study of Graves' ophthalmopathy and Graves' hyperthyroidism. Study overall: Blood was drawn at initial diagnosis, before any treatment. Overall study findings and caveats: Forecasting of ophthalmopathy progression by the model achieved approximately 70% sensitivity and 72% to 75% specificity.

The CDR3 spans 13 residues. V lost 10 bases, J lost 6 bases, and 15 bases lay in between. Germline CDR1 and CDR2: MNHNS and SASEGT. The TCR beta CDR3 regions underwent amplification from RNA transcripts. HTBI primers primed a first-round RT-PCR, and a second-round multiplex PCR followed. TCRdb re-analysed the multiplex PCR reads in MiXCR, keeping a single row per CDR3 protein. There are around 400,000 distinct CDR3 sequences in the sample; around 17% occur only once, and around 1.4% lies in the top ten. Other autoimmune disease, uncontrolled infection, pregnancy and lactation led to exclusion. Ten or more counts support this clonotype. Its target is unknown.

Sequences were obtained from peripheral blood. The J gene is TRBJ2-2, the V gene TRBV6-1; D possibly matches TRBD1 or TRBD2 (5 bases each). This TCR derives from a woman younger than 30 with Graves' ophthalmopathy. The CDR3 bases are TGTGCCATGCAGTGGGGGAGATCCGGGGAGCTGTTTTTT. Translating gives CAMQWGRSGELFF.